The clone carrying this T cell receptor (beta chain) was picked up a small number of times. Its matching antigen is unknown. Each CDR3 protein is one row after TCRdb ran MiXCR on the reads. Seen here are just over 150,000 distinct CDR3 sequences, 20% to 30% observed once, and the top ten hold 9.5% to 12%. The data derive from a study of T cell repertoires in cytomegalovirus infection. Study-wide points: In two of eight donors, the top clonotype was HLA-C-restricted CMV-specific. Identification of carriers of CMV plus the relevant HLA was achieved through cumulative public TCR beta family frequency.

This sequence was found in a human donor in good health (CMV status not recorded). Some clones in this sample may be carry-over from other donors' samples. What was sequenced was PBMCs.

CDR3 DNA: TGTGCCAGCAGCTTCCGACAGGGAGTGAGCTATGGCTACACCTTC. Translation: CASSFRQGVSYGYTF. The rearrangement uses TRBV5-4 and TRBJ1-2; TRBD1 aligns across 7 bases. Germline-derived CDR1 and CDR2 are SGHNT and YYREEE (reference sequence). There are 15 residues in the CDR3. The V and J ends lost 2 bases and 4 bases, in that order; junction bases with no gene match: 8.